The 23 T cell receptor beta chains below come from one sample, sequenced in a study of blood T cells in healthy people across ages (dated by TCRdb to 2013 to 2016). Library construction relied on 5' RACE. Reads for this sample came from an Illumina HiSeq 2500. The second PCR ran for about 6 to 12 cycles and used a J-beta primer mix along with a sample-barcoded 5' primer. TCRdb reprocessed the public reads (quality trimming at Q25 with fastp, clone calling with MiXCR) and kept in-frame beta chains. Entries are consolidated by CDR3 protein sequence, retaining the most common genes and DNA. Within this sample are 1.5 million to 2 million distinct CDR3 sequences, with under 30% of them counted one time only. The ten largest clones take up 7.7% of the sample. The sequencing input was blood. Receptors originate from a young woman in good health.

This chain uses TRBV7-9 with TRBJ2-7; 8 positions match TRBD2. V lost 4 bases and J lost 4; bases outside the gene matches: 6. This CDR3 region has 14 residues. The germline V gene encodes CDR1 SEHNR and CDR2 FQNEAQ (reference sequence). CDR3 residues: CASSWSGSGYEQYF. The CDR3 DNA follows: TGTGCCAGCAGCTGGAGCGGGAGTGGGTACGAGCAGTACTTC.

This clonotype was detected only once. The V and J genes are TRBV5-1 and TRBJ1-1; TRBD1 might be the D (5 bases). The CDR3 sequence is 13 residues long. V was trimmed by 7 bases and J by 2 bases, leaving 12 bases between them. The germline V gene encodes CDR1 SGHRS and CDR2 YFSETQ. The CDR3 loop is CASLGGTNTEAFF. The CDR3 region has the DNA TGCGCCAGCCTGGGGGGTACTAACACTGAAGCTTTCTTT.

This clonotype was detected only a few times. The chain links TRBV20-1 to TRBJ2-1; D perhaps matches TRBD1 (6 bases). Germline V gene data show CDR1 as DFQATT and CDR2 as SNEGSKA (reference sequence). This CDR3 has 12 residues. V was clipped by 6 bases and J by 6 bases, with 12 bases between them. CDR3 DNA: TGCAGTGCCCAAAGAGGGGGCAATGAGCAGTTCTTC. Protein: CSAQRGGNEQFF.

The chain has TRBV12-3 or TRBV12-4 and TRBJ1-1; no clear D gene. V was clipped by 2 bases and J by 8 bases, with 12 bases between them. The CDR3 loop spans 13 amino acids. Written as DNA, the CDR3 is TGTGCCAGCAGTTTAAGGAGGGCGGAGGAAGCTTTCTTT. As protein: CASSLRRAEEAFF.

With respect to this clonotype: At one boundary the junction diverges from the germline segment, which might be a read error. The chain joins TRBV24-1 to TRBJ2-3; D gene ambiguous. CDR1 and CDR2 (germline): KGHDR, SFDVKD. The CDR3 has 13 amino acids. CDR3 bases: TGTACCACCAGTGAGAAATTGGGAGATACGCAGTATTTT. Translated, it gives CTTSEKLGDTQYF.

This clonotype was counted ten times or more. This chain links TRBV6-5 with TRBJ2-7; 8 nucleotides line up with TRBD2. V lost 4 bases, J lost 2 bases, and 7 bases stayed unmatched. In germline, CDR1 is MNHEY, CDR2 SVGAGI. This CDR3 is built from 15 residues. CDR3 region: CASSSLSGGPYEQYF. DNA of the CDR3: TGTGCCAGCAGTTCCCTATCGGGGGGGCCCTACGAGCAGTACTTC.

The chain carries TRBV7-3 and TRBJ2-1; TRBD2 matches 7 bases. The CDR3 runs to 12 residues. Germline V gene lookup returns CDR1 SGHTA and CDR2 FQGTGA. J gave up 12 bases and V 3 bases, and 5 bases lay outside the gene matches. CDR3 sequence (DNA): TGTGCCAGCAGCTTCGGAGCGGGGATGCAGTTCTTC. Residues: CASSFGAGMQFF. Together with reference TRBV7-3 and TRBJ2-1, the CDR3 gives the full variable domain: GAGVSQTPSNKVTEKGKYVELRCDPISGHTALYWYRQSLGQGPEFLIYFQGTGAADDSGLPNDRFFAVRPEGSVSTLKIQRTERGDSAVYLCASSFGAGMQFFGPGTRLTVL.

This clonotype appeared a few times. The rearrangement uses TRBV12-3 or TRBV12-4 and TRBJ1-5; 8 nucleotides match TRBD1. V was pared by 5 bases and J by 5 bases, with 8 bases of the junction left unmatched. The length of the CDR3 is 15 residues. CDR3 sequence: CASSMTGALHQPQHF. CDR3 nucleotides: TGTGCCAGCAGTATGACAGGGGCCCTTCATCAGCCCCAGCATTTT.

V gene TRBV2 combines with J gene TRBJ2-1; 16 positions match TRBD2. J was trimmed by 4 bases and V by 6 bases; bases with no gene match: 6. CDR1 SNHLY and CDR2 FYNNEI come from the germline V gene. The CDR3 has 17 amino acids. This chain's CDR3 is CASRGTSGRAGYNEQFF. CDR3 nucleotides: TGTGCCAGCAGGGGGACTAGCGGGAGGGCCGGTTACAATGAGCAGTTCTTC.

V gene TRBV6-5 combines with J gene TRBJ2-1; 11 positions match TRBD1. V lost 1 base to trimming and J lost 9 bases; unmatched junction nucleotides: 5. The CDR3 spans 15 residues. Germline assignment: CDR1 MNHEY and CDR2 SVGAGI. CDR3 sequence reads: CASSYYGQGAGEQFF. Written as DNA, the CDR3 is TGTGCCAGCAGTTACTACGGACAGGGGGCAGGTGAGCAGTTCTTC.

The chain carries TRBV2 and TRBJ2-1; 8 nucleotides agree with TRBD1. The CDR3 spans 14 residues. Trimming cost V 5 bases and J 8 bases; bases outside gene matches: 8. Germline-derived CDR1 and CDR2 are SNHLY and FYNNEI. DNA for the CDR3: TGTGCCAGCAGTCCGACAGGGGCTAGCGATGAGCAGTTCTTC. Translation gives CASSPTGASDEQFF.

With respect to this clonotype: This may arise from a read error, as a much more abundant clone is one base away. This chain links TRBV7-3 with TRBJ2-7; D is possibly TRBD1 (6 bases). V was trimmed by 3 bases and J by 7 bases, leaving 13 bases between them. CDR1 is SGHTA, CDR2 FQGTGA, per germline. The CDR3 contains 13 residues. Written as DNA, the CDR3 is TGTGCCAGCAGCTTCCGGACAGACAATGAGCAGTACTTC. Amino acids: CASSFRTDNEQYF.

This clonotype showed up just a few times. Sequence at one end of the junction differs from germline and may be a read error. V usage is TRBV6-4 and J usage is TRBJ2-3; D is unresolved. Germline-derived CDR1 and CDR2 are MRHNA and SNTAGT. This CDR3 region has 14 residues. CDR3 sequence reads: CTSSDDAYTDTQYF. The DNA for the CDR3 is TGTACCAGCAGTGACGATGCTTACACAGATACGCAGTATTTT.

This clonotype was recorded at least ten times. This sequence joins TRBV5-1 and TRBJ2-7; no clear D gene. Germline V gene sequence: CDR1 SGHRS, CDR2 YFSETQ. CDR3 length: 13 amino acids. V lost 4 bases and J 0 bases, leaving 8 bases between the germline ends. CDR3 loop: CASSHPGSYEQYF. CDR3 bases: TGCGCCAGCAGCCATCCAGGCTCCTACGAGCAGTACTTC.

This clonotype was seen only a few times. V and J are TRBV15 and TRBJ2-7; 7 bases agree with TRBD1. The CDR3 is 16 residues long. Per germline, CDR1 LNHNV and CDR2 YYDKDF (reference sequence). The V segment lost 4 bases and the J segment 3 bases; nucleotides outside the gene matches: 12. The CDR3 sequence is CATSTNRGPSGYEQYF. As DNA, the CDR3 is TGTGCCACCAGCACCAACAGGGGCCCGAGTGGCTACGAGCAGTACTTC.

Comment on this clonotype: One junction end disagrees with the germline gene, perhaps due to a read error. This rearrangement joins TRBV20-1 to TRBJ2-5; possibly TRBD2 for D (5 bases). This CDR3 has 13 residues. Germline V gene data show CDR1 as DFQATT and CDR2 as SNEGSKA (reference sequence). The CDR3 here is CSARGLAEETRYF. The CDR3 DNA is TGCAGTGCTAGAGGTCTAGCAGAAGAGACCCGGTACTTC.

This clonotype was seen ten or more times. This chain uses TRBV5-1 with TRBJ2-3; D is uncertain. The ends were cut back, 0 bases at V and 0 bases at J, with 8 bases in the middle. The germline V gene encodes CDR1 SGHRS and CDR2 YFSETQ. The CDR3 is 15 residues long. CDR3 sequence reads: CASSLAEISTDTQYF. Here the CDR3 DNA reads TGCGCCAGCAGCTTGGCCGAGATCAGCACAGATACGCAGTATTTT. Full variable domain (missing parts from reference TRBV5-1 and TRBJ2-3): KAGVTQTPRYLIKTRGQQVTLSCSPISGHRSVSWYQQTPGQGLQFLFEYFSETQRNKGNFPGRFSGRQFSNSRSEMNVSTLELGDSALYLCASSLAEISTDTQYFGPGTRLTVL.

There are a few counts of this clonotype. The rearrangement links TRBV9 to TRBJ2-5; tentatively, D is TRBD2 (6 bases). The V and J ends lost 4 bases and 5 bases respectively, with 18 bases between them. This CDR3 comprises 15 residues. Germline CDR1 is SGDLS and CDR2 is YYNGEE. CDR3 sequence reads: CASSREPTEGETQYF. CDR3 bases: TGTGCCAGCAGCAGAGAACCGACGGAGGGGGAGACCCAGTACTTC.

CDR3 in amino acids: CATSRSGHKETQYF. The CDR3 nucleotides read TGTGCCACCAGCAGATCGGGACACAAAGAGACCCAGTACTTC. The chain employs TRBV15 and TRBJ2-5; D possibly corresponds to TRBD1 (6 bases). The length of the CDR3 is 14 residues. Trimming stripped 2 bases from V and 3 bases from J, with 10 bases between. Germline CDR1 is LNHNV and CDR2 is YYDKDF (reference sequence). The whole variable domain, remainder taken from reference TRBV15 and TRBJ2-5, is DAMVIQNPRYQVTQFGKPVTLSCSQTLNHNVMYWYQQKSSQAPKLLFHYYDKDFNNEADTPDNFQSRRPNTSFCFLDIRSPGLGDTAMYLCATSRSGHKETQYFGPGTRLLVL.

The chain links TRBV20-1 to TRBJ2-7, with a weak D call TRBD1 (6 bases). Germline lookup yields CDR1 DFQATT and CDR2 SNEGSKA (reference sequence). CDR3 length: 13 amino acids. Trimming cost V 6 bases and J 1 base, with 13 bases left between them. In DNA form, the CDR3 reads TGCAGTGCAAACCGGGACACTTCCTACGAGCAGTACTTC. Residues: CSANRDTSYEQYF.

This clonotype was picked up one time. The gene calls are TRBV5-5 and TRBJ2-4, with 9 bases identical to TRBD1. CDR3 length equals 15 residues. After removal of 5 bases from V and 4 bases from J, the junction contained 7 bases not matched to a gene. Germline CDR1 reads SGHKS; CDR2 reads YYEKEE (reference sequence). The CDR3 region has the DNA TGTGCCAGCAGTTTAAGGACAGGGGAGAAAAACATTCAGTACTTC. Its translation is CASSLRTGEKNIQYF.

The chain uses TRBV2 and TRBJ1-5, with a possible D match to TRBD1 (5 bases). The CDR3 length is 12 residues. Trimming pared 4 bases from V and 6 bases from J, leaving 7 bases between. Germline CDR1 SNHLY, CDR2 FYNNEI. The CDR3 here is CASSGGFQPQHF. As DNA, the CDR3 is TGTGCCAGCAGTGGGGGGTTTCAGCCCCAGCATTTT. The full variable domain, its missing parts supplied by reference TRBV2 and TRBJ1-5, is EPEVTQTPSHQVTQMGQEVILRCVPISNHLYFYWYRQILGQKVEFLVSFYNNEISEKSEIFDDQFSVERPDGSNFTLKIRSTKLEDSAMYFCASSGGFQPQHFGDGTRLSIL.

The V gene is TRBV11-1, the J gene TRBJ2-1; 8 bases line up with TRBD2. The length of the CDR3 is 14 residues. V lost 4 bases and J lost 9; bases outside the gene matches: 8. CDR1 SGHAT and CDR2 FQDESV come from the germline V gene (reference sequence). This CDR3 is CASSSGGEDGEQFF. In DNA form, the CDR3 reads TGTGCCAGCAGCTCCGGGGGGGAGGATGGTGAGCAGTTCTTC.